These T cell receptor beta chains were read from a single sample in a study of PD-1 blockade in classical Hodgkin lymphoma. Profiling relied on immunoSEQ multiplex PCR, and the TCRdb table lists in-frame clones only, not all of them. Among roughly 70,000 clones listed, about 64% were seen once. Source: peripheral blood mononuclear cells (PBMCs), taken before the second cycle of nivolumab. The receptors were sampled from a human donor with classical Hodgkin lymphoma. Both conserved end residues are part of each CDR3. The D gene is left open where the match is weak. Expanded clones get a size class; other rows say once, few or many, or leave the size out.

TRBJ2-6 . TRBV2 . TGTGCCAGCAGTGGAGGTGGACGACGCGGGGCCAACGTCCTGACTTTC CASSGGGRRGANVLTF
TRBJ2-5 TRBD1 TRBV9 . TGTGCCAGCAGCGATAGGACAGGAGGTGAGACCCAGTACTTC CASSDRTGGETQYF
TRBJ1-2 . TRBV28 few TGTGCCAGCAGTTTTTGGGCCAGAACCGGCTACACCTTC CASSFWARTGYTF
TRBJ1-2 TRBD1 TRBV7-9 . TGTGCCAGCAGCTCGGCGACAGGGGGCGACTATGGCTACACCTTC CASSSATGGDYGYTF
TRBJ1-1 TRBD1 TRBV19 many TGTGCCAGTAGTAGGACAGGGGGCACTGAAGCTTTCTTT CASSRTGGTEAFF
TRBJ2-1 TRBD2 TRBV7-6 . TGTGCCAGCAGCTTTAGCGGGAGTGGCTACAATGAGCAGTTCTTC CASSFSGSGYNEQFF
TRBJ1-1 . TRBV5-1 . TGCGCCAGCAGCCGGGGGGGCGCGGACACTGAAGCTTTCTTT CASSRGGADTEAFF
TRBJ2-3 . TRBV11-3 . TGTGCCAGCAGCTTAGACGAGGGGCCCACAGATACGCAGTATTTT CASSLDEGPTDTQYF
TRBJ1-5 . TRBV6-6 . TGTGCCAGCAGTTACAGGGACCCGAGGGGCAATCAGCCCCAGCATTTT CASSYRDPRGNQPQHF
TRBJ2-7 . TRBV29-1 . TGCAGCGTTTCCGTCCTGGAAGGCGGTTTCTCCTACGAGCAGTACTTC CSVSVLEGGFSYEQYF
TRBJ1-5 . TRBV6-1 . TGTGCCAGCAGGAGAGAGAAAGATCAGCCCCAGCATTTT CASRREKDQPQHF
TRBJ1-1 . TRBV5-6 . TGTGCCAGCAGCTCATTAGCGGGGATGAACACTGAAGCTTTCTTT CASSSLAGMNTEAFF
TRBJ2-2 TRBD1 TRBV9 . TGTGCCAGCAGCGTAGGAGACAGGGGTCCTGGAGGGGAGCTGTTTTTT CASSVGDRGPGGELFF
TRBJ1-5 TRBD1 TRBV28 . TGTGCCAGCAGCCCAACCGGGACAGTTTTCCAGCCCCAGCATTTT CASSPTGTVFQPQHF
TRBJ2-5 . TRBV2 few TGTGCCAGCAGTGAGAGGACAGCAAAAGAGACCCAGTACTTC CASSERTAKETQYF
TRBJ1-3 . TRBV11-2 . TGTGCCAGCAGCTCACAGGGCCCCTCTGGAAACACCATATATTTT CASSSQGPSGNTIYF
TRBJ1-1 . TRBV27 . TGTGCCAGCACCTCCCTTTTCAGGGTACACACTGAAGCTTTCTTT CASTSLFRVHTEAFF
TRBJ2-1 . TRBV18 once TGTGCCAGCTCACCCCCCCGGACTCTAGCCTACAATGAGCAGTTCTTC CASSPPRTLAYNEQFF
TRBJ1-5 TRBD1 TRBV19 . TGTGCCAGTAGTTGGGACAGGGGTAGCAATCAGCCCCAGCATTTT CASSWDRGSNQPQHF
TRBJ1-2 . TRBV4-2 . TGTGCCAGCAGCCAAGATCGGGGGCGAGTTGGCTACACCTTC CASSQDRGRVGYTF
TRBJ1-4 . TRBV28 . TGTGCCAGCAGTTTAGAGGGGGATGAAAAACTGTTTTTT CASSLEGDEKLFF
TRBJ1-5 . TRBV21-1 few TGTGCCAGCAGCACCGTCGGGGGCCAGCCCCAGCATTTT CASSTVGGQPQHF
TRBJ2-1 . TRBV18 . TGTGCCAGCTCACCAGCAGACAGCTACAATGAGCAGTTCTTC CASSPADSYNEQFF
TRBJ2-1 TRBD2 TRBV5-1 few TGCGCCAGCAGCTTGGCCAACGGCGGGGGGAACAATGAGCAGTTCTTC CASSLANGGGNNEQFF
TRBJ2-5 TRBD1 TRBV5-6 . TGTGCCAGCAGCTCCCTGGGGACAGGTCAAGAGACCCAGTACTTC CASSSLGTGQETQYF
TRBJ1-1 . TRBV6-5 . TGTGCCAGCAGCCAACAGGAGAACACTGAAGCTTTCTTT CASSQQENTEAFF
TRBJ2-1 TRBD2 TRBV6-5 . TGTGCCAGCAGTTACTCGATGCTAGCGGGACACAATGAGCAGTTCTTC CASSYSMLAGHNEQFF
TRBJ1-2 . TRBV7-9 . TGTGCCAGCAGCTTAGAGGGGAGCAGAGCAACCTATGGCTACACCTTC CASSLEGSRATYGYTF
TRBJ1-2 TRBD1 TRBV29-1 once TGCAGCGTCGGTAAAGGACAGGGGGCGGGTGGCTACACCTTC CSVGKGQGAGGYTF
TRBJ2-5 . TRBV5-1 . TGCGCCAGCAGCTTGAGTAGCGGAGTTTGGGAGACCCAGTACTTC CASSLSSGVWETQYF
TRBJ2-3 TRBD1 TRBV19 . TGTGCCAGTAACGCGGACAGGGGATATACCACAGATACGCAGTATTTT CASNADRGYTTDTQYF
TRBJ2-7 . TRBV5-1 . TGCGCCAGCCGGGAACTAGCTGCTTCCTACGAGCAGTACTTC CASRELAASYEQYF
TRBJ1-1 . TRBV19 . TGTGCCAGTAGACAGGGCCTCACTGAAGCTTTCTTT CASRQGLTEAFF
TRBJ2-1 . TRBV6-1 few TGTGCCAGCAAAAGGCAGGGTGACAATGAGCAGTTCTTC CASKRQGDNEQFF
TRBJ1-1 . TRBV6-6 . TGTGCCAGCAGTTACGAGGGGCTAAGCACTGAAGCTTTCTTT CASSYEGLSTEAFF
TRBJ2-4 . TRBV2 once TGTGCCAGCTTGCTTCAGGGCAGAAACATTCAGTACTTC CASLLQGRNIQYF
TRBJ2-7 . TRBV4-1 few TGCGCCAGCAGCCTTCGATTAGCGGACGAGCAGTACTTC CASSLRLADEQYF
TRBJ1-3 . TRBV7-8 . TGTGCCAGCAGCTTGATAATGTCTGGCCAGTCAAGGGGAAACACCATATATTTT CASSLIMSGQSRGNTIYF
TRBJ1-1 . TRBV29-1 . TGCAGCGTTGACCAGGGCAGGGGCACTGAAGCTTTCTTT CSVDQGRGTEAFF
TRBJ2-5 . TRBV5-1 . TGCGCCAGCAGTCCCCAGGGGGGCGAGACCCAGTACTTC CASSPQGGETQYF
TRBJ2-7 TRBD1 TRBV4-2 once TGTGCCAGCAGCCAAGAGCAGGGGGCGTTTAACGAGCAGTACTTC CASSQEQGAFNEQYF
TRBJ2-7 TRBD1 TRBV6-5 . TGTGCCAGCAGTTACGGGCAGGGGGCGACCTACGAGCAGTACTTC CASSYGQGATYEQYF
TRBJ2-7 TRBD1 TRBV7-8 . TGTGCCAGCAGCTTATCGGGACAGGGGTACGAGCAGTACTTC CASSLSGQGYEQYF
TRBJ1-1 . TRBV29-1 . TGCAGCGTTGTCCGGCTTGAGAACACTGAAGCTTTCTTT CSVVRLENTEAFF
TRBJ2-5 . TRBV6-1 . TGTGCCAGCAGTGAATTTGTCGCGGGTCAGAAAGAGACCCAGTACTTC CASSEFVAGQKETQYF
TRBJ1-1 TRBD1 TRBV28 . TGTGCCAGCATGGAGGGGGCTGACACTGAAGCTTTCTTT CASMEGADTEAFF
TRBJ2-1 . TRBV5-6 . TGTGCCAGCAGCTTGGGAAATGAGCAGTTCTTC CASSLGNEQFF
TRBJ2-3 . TRBV6-1 once TGTGCCAGCAGTATCTGGGGAGGGACAACAGATACGCAGTATTTT CASSIWGGTTDTQYF
TRBJ2-7 TRBD2 TRBV9 . TGTGCCAGCAGCGGGACTAGCGGGGGCTCCTACGAGCAGTACTTC CASSGTSGGSYEQYF
TRBJ2-7 . TRBV29-1 . TGCAGCGTTGTCGGGTCGGGCTACGAGCAGTACTTC CSVVGSGYEQYF